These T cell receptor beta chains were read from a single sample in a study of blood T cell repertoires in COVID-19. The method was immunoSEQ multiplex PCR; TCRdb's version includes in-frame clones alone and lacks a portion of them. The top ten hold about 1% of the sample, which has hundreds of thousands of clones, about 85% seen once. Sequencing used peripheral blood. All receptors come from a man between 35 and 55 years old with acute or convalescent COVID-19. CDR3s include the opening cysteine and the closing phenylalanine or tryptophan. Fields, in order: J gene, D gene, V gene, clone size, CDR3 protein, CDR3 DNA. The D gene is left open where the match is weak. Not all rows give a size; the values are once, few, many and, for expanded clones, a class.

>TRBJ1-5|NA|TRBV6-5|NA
CASRGFRDSNQPQHF
TGTGCCAGCAGGGGGTTCCGAGACAGTAATCAGCCCCAGCATTTT
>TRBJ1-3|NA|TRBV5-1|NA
CASSLGGLGNTIYF
TGCGCCAGCAGCTTGGGGGGGCTCGGAAACACCATATATTTT
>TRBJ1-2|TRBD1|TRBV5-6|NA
CASAPGQANYGYTF
TGTGCCAGCGCCCCAGGACAGGCGAACTATGGCTACACCTTC
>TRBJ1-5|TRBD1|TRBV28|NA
CASRKPGGWQPQHF
TGTGCCAGCAGAAAACCAGGGGGCTGGCAGCCCCAGCATTTT
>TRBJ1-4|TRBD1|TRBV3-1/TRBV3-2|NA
CASSPRQGEEKLFF
TGTGCCAGCAGCCCAAGACAGGGGGAAGAAAAACTGTTTTTT
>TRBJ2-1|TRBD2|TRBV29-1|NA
CSVEGLAGNNEQFF
TGCAGCGTTGAAGGGCTAGCGGGAAACAATGAGCAGTTCTTC
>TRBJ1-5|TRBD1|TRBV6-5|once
CASRPLQGAQPQHF
TGTGCCAGCAGGCCACTACAGGGGGCTCAGCCCCAGCATTTT
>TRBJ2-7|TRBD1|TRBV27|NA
CASSPDRGNEQYF
TGTGCCAGCAGCCCAGACAGGGGCAACGAGCAGTACTTC
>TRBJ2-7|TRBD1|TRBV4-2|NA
CASSQDLLGTDNEQYF
TGTGCCAGCAGCCAAGATCTCCTAGGGACAGACAACGAGCAGTACTTC
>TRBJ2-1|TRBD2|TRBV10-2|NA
CASRLAGGVGNEQFF
TGCGCCAGCAGACTAGCGGGGGGGGTAGGGAATGAGCAGTTCTTC
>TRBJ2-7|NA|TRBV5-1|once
CASSLRDPTYEQYF
TGCGCCAGCAGCCTGCGGGACCCCACCTACGAGCAGTACTTC
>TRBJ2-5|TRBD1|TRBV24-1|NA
CATSDLRGGETQYF
TGTGCCACCAGTGATTTGAGAGGGGGCGAGACCCAGTACTTC
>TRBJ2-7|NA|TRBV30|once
CAWSSSGGSYEQYF
TGTGCCTGGAGTTCGAGCGGAGGGTCTTACGAGCAGTACTTC
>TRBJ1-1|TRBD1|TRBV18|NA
CASSGQGLNTEAFF
TGTGCCAGCTCGGGACAGGGGTTGAACACTGAAGCTTTCTTT
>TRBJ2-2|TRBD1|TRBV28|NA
CASSLRDRGYTGELFF
TGTGCCAGCAGTTTAAGGGACAGGGGGTACACCGGGGAGCTGTTTTTT
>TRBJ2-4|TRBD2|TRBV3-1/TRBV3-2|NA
CASSLGTSGDKNIQYF
TGTGCCAGCAGCCTTGGGACTAGCGGGGATAAAAACATTCAGTACTTC
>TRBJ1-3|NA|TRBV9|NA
CASTPGFSGNTIYF
TGTGCCAGCACCCCAGGTTTCTCTGGAAACACCATATATTTT
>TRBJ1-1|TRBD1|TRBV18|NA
CASSPYEGQVNTEAFF
TGTGCCAGCTCACCATACGAGGGACAGGTGAACACTGAAGCTTTCTTT
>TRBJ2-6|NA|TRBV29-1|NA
CSVGRGDGANVLTF
TGCAGCGTTGGGCGGGGCGATGGGGCCAACGTCCTGACTTTC
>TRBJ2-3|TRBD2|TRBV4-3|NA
CASSQDSLQTSAYTDTQYF
TGCGCCAGCAGCCAAGATTCTCTTCAGACTAGCGCATACACAGATACGCAGTATTTT
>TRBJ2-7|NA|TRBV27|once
CASSGDITYEQYF
TGTGCCAGCAGTGGGGACATAACCTACGAGCAGTACTTC
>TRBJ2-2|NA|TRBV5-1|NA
CASSLAANTGELFF
TGCGCCAGCAGCTTGGCCGCGAACACCGGGGAGCTGTTTTTT
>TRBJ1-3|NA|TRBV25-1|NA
CASSRAGRGNTIYF
TGTGCCAGCTCCCGGGCAGGGAGGGGAAACACCATATATTTT
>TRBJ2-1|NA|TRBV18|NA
CASSPNQVPGDEQFF
TGTGCCAGCTCACCTAATCAGGTTCCGGGGGATGAGCAGTTCTTC
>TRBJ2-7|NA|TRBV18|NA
CASSLRDTSSYEQYF
TGTGCCAGCTCACTCCGGGACACCAGCTCCTACGAGCAGTACTTC
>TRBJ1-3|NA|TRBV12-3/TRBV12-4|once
CASTFSLNTIYF
TGTGCCAGCACCTTTTCTCTAAACACCATATATTTT
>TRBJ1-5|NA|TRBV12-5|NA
CASGLAPDRQPQHF
TGTGCTAGTGGTTTGGCCCCCGACAGGCAGCCCCAGCATTTT
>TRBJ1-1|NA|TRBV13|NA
CASSLDKYAEAFF
TGTGCCAGCAGCCTGGACAAATACGCTGAAGCTTTCTTT
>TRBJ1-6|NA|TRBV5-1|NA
CASSLALDNNSPLHF
TGCGCCAGCAGCTTGGCACTGGACAATAATTCACCCCTCCACTTT
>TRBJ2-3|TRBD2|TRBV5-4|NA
CASSPKGQRGGNTQYF
TGTGCCAGCAGCCCCAAAGGCCAGCGGGGGGGTAATACGCAGTATTTT
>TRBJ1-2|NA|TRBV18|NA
CASSSAGIDYGYTF
TGTGCCAGCTCGTCCGCAGGGATAGACTATGGCTACACCTTC
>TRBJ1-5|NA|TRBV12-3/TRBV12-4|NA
CASTAGGNQPQHF
TGTGCCAGCACGGCGGGTGGGAATCAGCCCCAGCATTTT
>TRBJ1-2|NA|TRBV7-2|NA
CASSLANYGYTF
TGTGCCAGCAGCCTTGCTAACTATGGCTACACCTTC
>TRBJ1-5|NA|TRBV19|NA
CASSNSDLGSSNQPQHF
TGTGCCAGTAGTAATTCGGACTTGGGCAGCAGCAATCAGCCCCAGCATTTT
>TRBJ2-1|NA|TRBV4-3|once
CASSQDARPGNEQFF
TGCGCCAGCAGCCAAGATGCGCGGCCGGGTAATGAGCAGTTCTTC
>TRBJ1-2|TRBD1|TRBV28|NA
CASSPRTGGLRGYTF
TGTGCCAGCAGCCCCAGGACAGGGGGCCTTAGGGGCTACACCTTC
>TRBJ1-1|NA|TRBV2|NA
CASSELTNEAFF
TGTGCCAGCAGTGAACTTACAAATGAAGCTTTCTTT
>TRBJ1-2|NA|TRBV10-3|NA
CAISESAGAYGYTF
TGTGCCATCAGTGAGTCGGCAGGGGCATATGGCTACACCTTC
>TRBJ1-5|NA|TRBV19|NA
CASSIRPGSNQPQHF
TGTGCCAGTAGTATCCGACCGGGGAGCAATCAGCCCCAGCATTTT
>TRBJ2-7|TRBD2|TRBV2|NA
CASSLAGGPYEQYF
TGTGCCAGCAGTCTAGCGGGGGGGCCCTACGAGCAGTACTTC
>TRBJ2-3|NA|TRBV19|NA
CATREGRGPSTDTQYF
TGTGCCACCCGCGAGGGGCGGGGGCCTAGCACAGATACGCAGTATTTT
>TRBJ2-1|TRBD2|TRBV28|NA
CASSLGTGGLKDEQFF
TGTGCCAGCAGTTTAGGTACGGGGGGGCTTAAGGATGAGCAGTTCTTC
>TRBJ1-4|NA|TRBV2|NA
CASSEMPAPNEKLFF
TGTGCCAGCAGTGAAATGCCTGCGCCTAATGAAAAACTGTTTTTT
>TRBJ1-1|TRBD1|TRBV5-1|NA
CASSLQGGNTEAFF
TGCGCCAGCAGCCTACAGGGGGGGAACACTGAAGCTTTCTTT
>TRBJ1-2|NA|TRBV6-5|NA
CASSLQITYGYTF
TGTGCCAGCAGTCTACAGATTACCTATGGCTACACCTTC
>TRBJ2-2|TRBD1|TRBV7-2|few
CASSSGQGFTGELFF
TGTGCCAGCAGCTCGGGACAGGGTTTCACCGGGGAGCTGTTTTTT
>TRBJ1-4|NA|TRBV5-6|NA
CASSPRGGGNEKLFF
TGTGCCAGCAGCCCTCGTGGAGGAGGTAATGAAAAACTGTTTTTT
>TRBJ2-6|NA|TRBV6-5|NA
CASSLQGLGANVLTF
TGTGCCAGCAGTTTGCAGGGGCTTGGGGCCAACGTCCTGACTTTC
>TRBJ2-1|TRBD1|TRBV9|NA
CASSRMTGGNYNEQFF
TGTGCCAGCAGCCGAATGACAGGGGGTAACTACAATGAGCAGTTCTTC
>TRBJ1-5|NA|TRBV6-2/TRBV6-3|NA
CASSYSNNQPQHF
TGTGCCAGCAGTTACTCTAACAATCAGCCCCAGCATTTT
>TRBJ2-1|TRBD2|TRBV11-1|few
CASSDLAGAYNEQFF
TGTGCCAGCAGCGACCTAGCGGGGGCTTACAATGAGCAGTTCTTC
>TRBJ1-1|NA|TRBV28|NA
CASRVQGMNTEAFF
TGTGCCAGCAGGGTACAGGGAATGAACACTGAAGCTTTCTTT
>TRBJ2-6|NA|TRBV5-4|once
CASSLRVTSGANVLTF
TGTGCCAGCAGCTTGCGGGTCACCTCTGGGGCCAACGTCCTGACTTTC
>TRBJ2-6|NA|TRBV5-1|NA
CASSLFYSGANVLTF
TGCGCCAGCAGCTTGTTTTACTCTGGGGCCAACGTCCTGACTTTC
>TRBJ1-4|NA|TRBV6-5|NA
CASSKSARGEKLFF
TGTGCCAGCAGTAAGTCCGCCCGCGGTGAAAAACTGTTTTTT
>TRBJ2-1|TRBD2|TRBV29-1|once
CSVDGPWGGPSYNEQFF
TGCAGCGTTGATGGGCCTTGGGGAGGGCCATCCTACAATGAGCAGTTCTTC